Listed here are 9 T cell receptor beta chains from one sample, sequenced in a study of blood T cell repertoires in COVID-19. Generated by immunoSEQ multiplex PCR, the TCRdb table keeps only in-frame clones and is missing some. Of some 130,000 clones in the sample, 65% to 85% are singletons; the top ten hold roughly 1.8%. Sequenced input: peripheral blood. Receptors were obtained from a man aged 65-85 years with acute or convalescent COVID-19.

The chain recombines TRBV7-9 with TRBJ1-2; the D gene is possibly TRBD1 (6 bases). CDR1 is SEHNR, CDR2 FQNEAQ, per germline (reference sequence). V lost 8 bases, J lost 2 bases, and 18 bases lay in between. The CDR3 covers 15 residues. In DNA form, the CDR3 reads TGTGCCAGCTTTAACGAACAGGGAGAGAACTATGGCTACACCTTC. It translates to CASFNEQGENYGYTF.

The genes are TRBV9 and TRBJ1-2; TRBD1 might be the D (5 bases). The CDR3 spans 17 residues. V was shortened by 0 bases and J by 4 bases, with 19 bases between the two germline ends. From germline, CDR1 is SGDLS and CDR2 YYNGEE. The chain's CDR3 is CASSVGLDGEGRYGYTF. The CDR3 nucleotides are TGTGCCAGCAGCGTAGGGTTAGATGGGGAGGGGCGCTATGGCTACACCTTC.

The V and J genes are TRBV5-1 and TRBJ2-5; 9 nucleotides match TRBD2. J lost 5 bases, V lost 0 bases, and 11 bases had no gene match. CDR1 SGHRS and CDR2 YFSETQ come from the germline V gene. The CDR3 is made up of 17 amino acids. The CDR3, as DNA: TGCGCCAGCAGCTTGGGGGAGCGGGGGGCCTATCCCGAGACCCAGTACTTC. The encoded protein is CASSLGERGAYPETQYF.

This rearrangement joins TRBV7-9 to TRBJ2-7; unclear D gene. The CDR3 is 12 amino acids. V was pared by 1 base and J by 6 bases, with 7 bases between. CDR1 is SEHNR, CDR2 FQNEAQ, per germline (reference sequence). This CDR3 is CASSLDTGEQYF. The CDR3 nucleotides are TGTGCCAGCAGCTTAGACACGGGCGAGCAGTACTTC.

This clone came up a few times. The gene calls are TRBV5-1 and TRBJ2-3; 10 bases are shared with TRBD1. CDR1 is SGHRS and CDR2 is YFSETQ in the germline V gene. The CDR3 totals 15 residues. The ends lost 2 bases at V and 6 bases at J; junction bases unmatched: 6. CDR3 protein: CASSFRGQGTDTQYF. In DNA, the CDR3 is TGCGCCAGCAGCTTTAGGGGACAGGGGACCGATACGCAGTATTTT.

CDR3 sequence reads: CASRGPGRVNSPLHF. For the CDR3, the DNA is TGTGCCAGCCGAGGGCCCGGGCGGGTCAACTCACCCCTCCACTTT. The chain recombines TRBV6-5 with TRBJ1-6; D uncertain. Trimming pared 8 bases from V and 10 bases from J, leaving 21 bases between. The germline V gene has CDR1 MNHEY and CDR2 SVGAGI. This CDR3 has 15 amino acids.

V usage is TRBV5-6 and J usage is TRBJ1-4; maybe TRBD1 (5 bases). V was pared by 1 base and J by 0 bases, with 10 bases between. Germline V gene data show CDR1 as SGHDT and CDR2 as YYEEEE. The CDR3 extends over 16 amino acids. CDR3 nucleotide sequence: TGTGCCAGCAGCTTGCCCCAGGGTTCAACTAATGAAAAACTGTTTTTT. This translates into CASSLPQGSTNEKLFF.

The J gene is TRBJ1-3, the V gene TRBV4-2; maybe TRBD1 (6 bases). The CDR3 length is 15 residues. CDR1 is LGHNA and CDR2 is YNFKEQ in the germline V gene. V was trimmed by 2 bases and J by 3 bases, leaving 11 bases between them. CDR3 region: CASSQNRDRGNTIYF. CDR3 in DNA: TGTGCCAGCAGCCAAAACAGGGACCGTGGAAACACCATATATTTT.

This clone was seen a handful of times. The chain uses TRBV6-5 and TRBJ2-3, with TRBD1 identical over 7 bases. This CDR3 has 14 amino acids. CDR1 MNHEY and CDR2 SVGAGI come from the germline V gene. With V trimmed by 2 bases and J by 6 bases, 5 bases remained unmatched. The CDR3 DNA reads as TGTGCCAGCAGTTACGGGACAGTGTTGGATACGCAGTATTTT. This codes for CASSYGTVLDTQYF.